These T cell receptor beta chains were read from a single sample in a study of early stage breast cancer tumors. Some clones are missing from TCRdb's copy, which holds only in-frame ones; the method was immunoSEQ multiplex PCR. The sample records roughly 53,000 clones, over 80% being singletons. The sequencing sample was made of blood. The receptors derive from a person aged 70 to 85 with breast cancer. Each CDR3 is given with its conserved first and last residue. The D gene is left open where the match is weak. Size is stated for part of the rows, as once, few or many counts, or as a class when the clone is expanded.

D gene,V gene,clone size,J gene,CDR3 protein,CDR3 DNA
TRBD2,TRBV6-5,-,TRBJ2-7,CAGGTSGIGEQYF,TGTGCCGGCGGGACTAGCGGGATTGGCGAGCAGTACTTC
-,TRBV11-1,-,TRBJ2-7,CASSLVYSGHSYEQYF,TGTGCCAGCAGCTTAGTATATAGCGGACATTCCTACGAGCAGTACTTC
TRBD2,TRBV28,-,TRBJ2-5,CASTNPGGEETQYF,TGTGCCAGCACAAATCCGGGGGGAGAGGAGACCCAGTACTTC
TRBD1,TRBV5-1,-,TRBJ2-7,CASSSDRVASYEQYF,TGCGCCAGCAGCTCTGACAGGGTCGCATCCTACGAGCAGTACTTC
TRBD2,TRBV5-1,-,TRBJ2-7,CASSEMTSGHYEQYF,TGCGCCAGCAGCGAGATGACTAGCGGACACTACGAGCAGTACTTC
TRBD2,TRBV5-6,-,TRBJ2-5,CASSLERGGGETQYF,TGTGCCAGCAGCTTAGAGCGGGGGGGCGGCGAGACCCAGTACTTC
TRBD2,TRBV5-4,-,TRBJ2-3,CASSWNLAGLTDTQYF,TGTGCCAGCAGCTGGAACCTAGCGGGGTTGACAGATACGCAGTATTTT
TRBD1,TRBV5-8,-,TRBJ2-1,CASSWTGQGAGEQFF,TGTGCCAGCAGCTGGACGGGACAGGGGGCCGGTGAGCAGTTCTTC
-,TRBV6-4,-,TRBJ2-1,CASSPGTAYNEQFF,TGTGCCAGCAGCCCCGGGACTGCCTATAATGAGCAGTTCTTC
-,TRBV29-1,-,TRBJ2-1,CSLREFGNEQFF,TGCAGCTTGAGGGAGTTCGGGAATGAGCAGTTCTTC
TRBD1,TRBV5-4,once,TRBJ1-6,CASSADRVDSPLHF,TGTGCCAGCAGCGCGGACAGGGTAGATTCACCCCTCCACTTT
TRBD1,TRBV7-6,-,TRBJ2-1,CASSLGGTGGQFF,TGTGCCAGCAGCTTAGGAGGGACAGGGGGCCAGTTCTTC
TRBD2,TRBV29-1,-,TRBJ2-7,CSVKTASGIREQYF,TGCAGCGTCAAAACGGCTAGCGGGATTAGGGAGCAGTACTTC
-,TRBV25-1,-,TRBJ2-5,CASSGLGQGKSETQYF,TGTGCCAGCAGTGGATTGGGCCAGGGGAAGTCAGAGACCCAGTACTTC
TRBD1,TRBV11-3,-,TRBJ2-2,CASSLGDRRHGELFF,TGTGCCAGCAGCTTAGGGGACAGGAGGCACGGGGAGCTGTTTTTT
-,TRBV7-7,-,TRBJ1-3,CASSSGTGNTIYF,TGTGCTAGCAGCTCAGGAACTGGAAACACCATATATTTT
-,TRBV7-2,-,TRBJ2-3,CASSLPSTDTQYF,TGTGCCAGCAGCCTCCCGTCTACAGATACGCAGTATTTT
TRBD2,TRBV18,-,TRBJ2-7,CASSREGQAYEQYF,TGTGCCAGCTCAAGGGAGGGCCAAGCCTACGAGCAGTACTTC
-,TRBV10-3,-,TRBJ1-3,CAISGGSGSLGNTIYF,TGTGCCATCAGTGGGGGCAGCGGGTCTCTCGGAAACACCATATATTTT
TRBD2,TRBV5-6,-,TRBJ2-3,CASSFPTSGVTDTQYF,TGTGCCAGCAGCTTCCCAACTAGCGGGGTCACAGATACGCAGTATTTT
TRBD1,TRBV5-4,once,TRBJ2-5,CASSWTGGLQETQYF,TGTGCCAGCAGCTGGACAGGGGGCCTCCAAGAGACCCAGTACTTC
TRBD1,TRBV30,-,TRBJ2-5,CAWDTGGRETQYF,TGTGCCTGGGACACAGGGGGCAGAGAGACCCAGTACTTC
-,TRBV5-1,-,TRBJ2-7,CASSFLQAFRDEQYF,TGCGCCAGCAGCTTCCTACAGGCTTTTCGGGACGAGCAGTACTTC
TRBD2,TRBV27,-,TRBJ2-3,CASSGTRQRGRTDTQYF,TGTGCCAGCAGCGGCACACGGCAGCGGGGGCGCACAGATACGCAGTATTTT
-,TRBV6-1,-,TRBJ1-5,CASRQSNQPQHF,TGTGCCAGCAGACAGAGCAATCAGCCCCAGCATTTT
-,TRBV19,-,TRBJ2-7,CASSAGQRDEQYF,TGTGCCAGTAGTGCGGGACAGCGCGACGAGCAGTACTTC
-,TRBV5-1,-,TRBJ2-3,CASSLLSSLSGSTDTQYF,TGCGCCAGCAGCTTGTTGTCTAGCTTAAGTGGTAGCACAGATACGCAGTATTTT
TRBD1,TRBV27,-,TRBJ1-2,CASRSSGTGGSYGYTF,TGTGCCAGCAGATCGTCCGGGACAGGGGGCAGCTATGGCTACACCTTC
-,TRBV6-5,-,TRBJ2-7,CASSYSGPFYEQYF,TGTGCCAGCAGTTACTCTGGGCCCTTCTACGAGCAGTACTTC
TRBD2,TRBV7-6,-,TRBJ2-3,CASSLSAMGRDTDTQYF,TGTGCCAGCAGCTTATCGGCGATGGGGAGGGACACAGATACGCAGTATTTT
-,TRBV27,-,TRBJ2-1,CASTPFYIATSYNEQFF,TGTGCCAGCACCCCTTTCTATATAGCAACCTCCTACAATGAGCAGTTCTTC
TRBD1,TRBV10-1,-,TRBJ1-5,CAISLELTGDNQPQHF,TGCGCTATATCCCTTGAGCTGACAGGGGACAATCAGCCCCAGCATTTT
TRBD1,TRBV9,few,TRBJ1-1,CASSTMRGPTEAFF,TGTGCCAGCAGCACAATGAGGGGGCCCACTGAAGCTTTCTTT
TRBD2,TRBV29-1,-,TRBJ2-5,CSVTAGGQETQYF,TGCAGCGTGACCGCGGGGGGGCAAGAGACCCAGTACTTC
-,TRBV11-2,-,TRBJ1-1,CASSQGPNTEAFF,TGTGCCAGCAGCCAGGGTCCGAACACTGAAGCTTTCTTT
-,TRBV2,-,TRBJ2-7,CATRQNGEQYF,TGTGCCACAAGACAGAATGGTGAGCAGTACTTC
TRBD1,TRBV6-5,-,TRBJ2-7,CASSYSGRGPYEQYF,TGTGCCAGCAGTTACTCCGGCAGGGGGCCCTACGAGCAGTACTTC
-,TRBV19,-,TRBJ1-1,CASSFDSKLTEAFF,TGTGCCAGTAGTTTTGACAGTAAACTCACTGAAGCTTTCTTT
-,TRBV6-5,-,TRBJ2-1,CASRWRVQESYNEQFF,TGTGCCAGCCGTTGGAGGGTTCAGGAGTCCTACAATGAGCAGTTCTTC
TRBD2,TRBV9,-,TRBJ2-2,CASSSPTGTSGRAGTGELFF,TGTGCCAGCAGCTCCCCCACAGGGACTAGCGGGAGGGCGGGCACCGGGGAGCTGTTTTTT
TRBD1,TRBV11-2,-,TRBJ1-1,CASSPTGDDTEAFF,TGTGCCAGCAGCCCCACAGGGGACGACACTGAAGCTTTCTTT
-,TRBV9,-,TRBJ2-3,CASSDNPRGSDTQYF,TGTGCCAGCAGCGACAACCCCCGAGGATCAGATACGCAGTATTTT
-,TRBV7-6,-,TRBJ1-5,CASSSVGEQPQHF,TGTGCCAGCAGCTCCGTGGGCGAGCAGCCCCAGCATTTT
-,TRBV19,few,TRBJ1-4,CASSTDSATNEKLFF,TGTGCCAGTAGTACGGACAGTGCAACTAATGAAAAACTGTTTTTT
-,TRBV7-9,once,TRBJ2-3,CASSLRNRRTDTQYF,TGTGCCAGCAGCTTACGGAACAGGCGCACAGATACGCAGTATTTT
-,TRBV10-3,-,TRBJ2-7,CAISERGQAEEQYF,TGTGCCATCAGTGAAAGGGGACAAGCCGAGGAGCAGTACTTC